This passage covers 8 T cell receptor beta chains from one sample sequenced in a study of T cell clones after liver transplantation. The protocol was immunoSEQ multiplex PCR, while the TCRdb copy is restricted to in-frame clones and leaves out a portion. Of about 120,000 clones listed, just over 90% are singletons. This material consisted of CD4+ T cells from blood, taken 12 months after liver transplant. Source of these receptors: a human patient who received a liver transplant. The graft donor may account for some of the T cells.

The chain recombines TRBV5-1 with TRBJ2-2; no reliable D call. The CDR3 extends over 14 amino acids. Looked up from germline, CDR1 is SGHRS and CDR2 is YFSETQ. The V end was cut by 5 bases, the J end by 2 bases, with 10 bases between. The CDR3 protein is CASRLGLNTGELFF. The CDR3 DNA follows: TGCGCCAGCAGGTTAGGGTTAAACACCGGGGAGCTGTTTTTT. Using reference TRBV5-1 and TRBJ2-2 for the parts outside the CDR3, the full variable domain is KAGVTQTPRYLIKTRGQQVTLSCSPISGHRSVSWYQQTPGQGLQFLFEYFSETQRNKGNFPGRFSGRQFSNSRSEMNVSTLELGDSALYLCASRLGLNTGELFFGEGSRLTVL.

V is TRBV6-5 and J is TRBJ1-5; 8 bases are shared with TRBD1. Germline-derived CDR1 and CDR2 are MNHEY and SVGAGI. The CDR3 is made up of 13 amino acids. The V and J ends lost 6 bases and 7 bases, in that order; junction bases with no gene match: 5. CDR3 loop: CASRQGVSQPQHF. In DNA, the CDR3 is TGTGCCAGCAGACAGGGGGTTTCGCAGCCCCAGCATTTT.

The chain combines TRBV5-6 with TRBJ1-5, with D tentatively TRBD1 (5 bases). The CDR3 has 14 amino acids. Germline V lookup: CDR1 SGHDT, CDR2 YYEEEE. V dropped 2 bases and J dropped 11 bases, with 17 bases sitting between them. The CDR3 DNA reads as TGTGCCAGCAGCTTCCAAACAGGCGCCGGGGCCCAGCATTTT. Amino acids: CASSFQTGAGAQHF.

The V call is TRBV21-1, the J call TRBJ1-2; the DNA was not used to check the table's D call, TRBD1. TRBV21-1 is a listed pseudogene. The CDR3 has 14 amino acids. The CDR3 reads CAILGQEYHYGYTF. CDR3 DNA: TGTGCCATCCTGGGACAGGAATATCACTATGGCTACACCTTC.

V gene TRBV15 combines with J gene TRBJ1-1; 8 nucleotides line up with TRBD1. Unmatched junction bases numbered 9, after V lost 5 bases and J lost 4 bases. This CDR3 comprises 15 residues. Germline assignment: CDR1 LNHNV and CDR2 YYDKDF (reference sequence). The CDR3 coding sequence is TGTGCCACCAGCCGACGGACAGGGAAAATCACTGAAGCTTTCTTT. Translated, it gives CATSRRTGKITEAFF. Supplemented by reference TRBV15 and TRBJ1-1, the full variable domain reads DAMVIQNPRYQVTQFGKPVTLSCSQTLNHNVMYWYQQKSSQAPKLLFHYYDKDFNNEADTPDNFQSRRPNTSFCFLDIRSPGLGDTAMYLCATSRRTGKITEAFFGQGTRLTVV.

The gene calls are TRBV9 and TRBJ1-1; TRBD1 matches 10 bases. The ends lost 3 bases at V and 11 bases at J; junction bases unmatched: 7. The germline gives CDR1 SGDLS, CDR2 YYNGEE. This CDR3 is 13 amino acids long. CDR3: CASSAQDRGAAFF. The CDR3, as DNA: TGTGCCAGCAGCGCGCAGGACAGGGGGGCGGCTTTCTTT.

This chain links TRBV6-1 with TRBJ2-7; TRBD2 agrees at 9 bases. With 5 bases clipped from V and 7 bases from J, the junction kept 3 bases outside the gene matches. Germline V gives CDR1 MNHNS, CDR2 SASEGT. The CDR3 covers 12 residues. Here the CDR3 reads CASSSSGTEQYF. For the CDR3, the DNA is TGTGCCAGCAGTTCTAGCGGGACTGAGCAGTACTTC.

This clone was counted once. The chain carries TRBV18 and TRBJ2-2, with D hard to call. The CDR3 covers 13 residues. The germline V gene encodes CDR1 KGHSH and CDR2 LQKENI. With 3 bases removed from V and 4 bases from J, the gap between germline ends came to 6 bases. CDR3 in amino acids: CASSPISTGELFF. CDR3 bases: TGTGCCAGCTCACCTATTTCCACCGGGGAGCTGTTTTTT.